The 2 T cell receptor beta chains presented below share a single source sample, sequenced in a study of a mutant IDH1 vaccine in newly diagnosed glioma. Assay: immunoSEQ multiplex PCR; the TCRdb copy retains only in-frame clones and omits some. The sample yields 65,000 to 85,000 clones, around 86% seen once. No antigen is known for these receptors. Described time point: week 35, safety follow-up. In every dose of vaccine, 300 ug of mutant IDH1 20-mer peptide was given alongside topical imiquimod. The source material was PBMCs, sampled from a glioma patient whose treatment included an IDH1 peptide vaccine. Receptors originate from a man younger than 40 with glioma.

On this clone itself: The junction departs from germline at one end; a sequencing error may be responsible. This rearrangement joins TRBV9 to TRBJ2-1; 8 bases are a match to TRBD2. CDR1 and CDR2 (germline): SGDLS, YYNGEE. CDR3 length: 14 residues. The CDR3 spells CAGSVEAGDREQFF. CDR3 nucleotides: TGTGCCGGCAGCGTAGAAGCGGGGGATCGTGAGCAGTTCTTC.

The rearrangement joins TRBV19 to TRBJ2-5, with D possibly being TRBD2 (6 bases). V was cut by 2 bases and J by 5 bases, with 15 bases left in between. This CDR3 is 15 amino acids long. CDR1 is LNHDA and CDR2 is SQIVND in the germline V gene (reference sequence). CDR3 bases: TGTGCCAGTAGTATAAGTCGGGAGCCAGGGGAGACCCAGTACTTC. Its protein product is CASSISREPGETQYF.